This passage covers 16 T cell receptor beta chains from one sample sequenced in a study of cytomegalovirus exposure and HLA in healthy donors. Data came from immunoSEQ multiplex PCR; TCRdb stores just in-frame clones and leaves some out. Among under 250,000 clones listed, over 75% were seen once. The specimen was PBMCs. The receptors here all came from a man aged 18 to 30 in good health and CMV-seropositive.

This clone was seen just once. The chain links TRBV6-5 to TRBJ2-1; D is possibly TRBD1 (6 bases). V was pared by 5 bases and J by 9 bases, with 14 bases between. Germline CDR1 MNHEY, CDR2 SVGAGI. The CDR3 consists of 13 residues. The CDR3 sequence is CASSIITGSEQFF. As DNA, the CDR3 is TGTGCCAGCAGTATTATAACAGGGTCTGAGCAGTTCTTC.

The chain has TRBV2 and TRBJ1-1, with D tentatively TRBD1 (5 bases). The CDR3 is 13 amino acids. V was shortened by 6 bases and J by 2 bases, with 10 bases between the two germline ends. CDR1 SNHLY and CDR2 FYNNEI come from the germline V gene. CDR3 DNA: TGTGCCAGCAGCCGGGACGGTAACACTGAAGCTTTCTTT. Encoded protein: CASSRDGNTEAFF. Combining the CDR3 with reference TRBV2 and TRBJ1-1 gives the whole variable domain EPEVTQTPSHQVTQMGQEVILRCVPISNHLYFYWYRQILGQKVEFLVSFYNNEISEKSEIFDDQFSVERPDGSNFTLKIRSTKLEDSAMYFCASSRDGNTEAFFGQGTRLTVV.

This chain joins TRBV5-1 and TRBJ2-2; TRBD1 is a possible D gene (6 bases). The ends were cut back, 3 bases at V and 2 bases at J, with 14 bases in the middle. This CDR3 spans 16 amino acids. Per the germline V gene, CDR1 is SGHRS and CDR2 is YFSETQ. CDR3 loop: CASSSWRTVNTGELFF. CDR3 nucleotide sequence: TGCGCCAGCAGCTCATGGCGGACAGTAAACACCGGGGAGCTGTTTTTT. Full variable domain (missing parts from reference TRBV5-1 and TRBJ2-2): KAGVTQTPRYLIKTRGQQVTLSCSPISGHRSVSWYQQTPGQGLQFLFEYFSETQRNKGNFPGRFSGRQFSNSRSEMNVSTLELGDSALYLCASSSWRTVNTGELFFGEGSRLTVL.

The chain uses TRBV10-3 and TRBJ1-2; 8 bases line up with TRBD1. V dropped 0 bases and J dropped 3; count of bases not matched to a gene: 6. CDR3 length: 16 residues. In germline, CDR1 is ENHRY, CDR2 SYGVKD. The CDR3 DNA sequence: TGTGCCATCAGTGAGTCGAATCAGGGGGCTCACTATGGCTACACCTTC. This codes for CAISESNQGAHYGYTF.

This sequence joins TRBV6-5 and TRBJ1-1; D possibly corresponds to TRBD1 (6 bases). The V and J ends lost 0 bases and 5 bases respectively, with 13 bases between them. This CDR3 region has 15 residues. Per the germline V gene, CDR1 is MNHEY and CDR2 is SVGAGI. CDR3 nucleotide sequence: TGTGCCAGCAGTTACTCTACGGGGGCGCGTACTGAAGCTTTCTTT. This gives the protein CASSYSTGARTEAFF.

The V and J genes are TRBV5-1 and TRBJ2-5, with 12 bases identical to TRBD2. Germline V gene lookup returns CDR1 SGHRS and CDR2 YFSETQ. The CDR3 is made up of 17 amino acids. Trimming cost V 0 bases and J 4 bases; bases outside gene matches: 7. The CDR3 sequence is CASSLGLAGGVGETQYF. The CDR3 DNA reads TGCGCCAGCAGCTTGGGCCTAGCGGGAGGGGTTGGAGAGACCCAGTACTTC. Drawing the rest from reference TRBV5-1 and TRBJ2-5, the complete variable domain is KAGVTQTPRYLIKTRGQQVTLSCSPISGHRSVSWYQQTPGQGLQFLFEYFSETQRNKGNFPGRFSGRQFSNSRSEMNVSTLELGDSALYLCASSLGLAGGVGETQYFGPGTRLLVL.

J is TRBJ2-5 and V is TRBV2, with D perhaps being TRBD1 or TRBD2 (5 bases each). V was trimmed by 8 bases and J by 4 bases, leaving 11 bases between them. Germline CDR1 reads SNHLY; CDR2 reads FYNNEI. The CDR3 length is 12 residues. The CDR3 region is CASLGVAETQYF. DNA of the CDR3: TGTGCCAGCTTGGGGGTAGCAGAGACCCAGTACTTC.

The genes are TRBV30 and TRBJ2-1; 9 bases map to TRBD2. V lost 4 bases to trimming and J lost 15 bases; unmatched junction nucleotides: 10. Germline V gives CDR1 GTSNPN, CDR2 SVGIG (reference sequence). This CDR3 comprises 12 residues. The CDR3 bases are TGTGCCTGGAAAGCGTGGGGACTAGCTTGGTTCTTC. Its protein is CAWKAWGLAWFF.

The genes are TRBV29-1 and TRBJ2-5, with TRBD1 matching over 7 bases. The CDR3 loop spans 12 amino acids. Looked up from germline, CDR1 is SQVTM and CDR2 is ANQGSEA. Trimming took 7 bases from V and 2 from J; bases not matched to a gene: 4. DNA of the CDR3: TGCAGCGCCAAGGGACAGCAAGAGACCCAGTACTTC. Translated, it gives CSAKGQQETQYF.

The rearrangement links TRBV7-6 to TRBJ2-1, with 7 bases aligning to TRBD2. J gave up 5 bases and V 7 bases, and 14 bases lay outside the gene matches. Germline assignment: CDR1 SGHVS and CDR2 FNYEAQ. The CDR3 runs 16 residues. The chain's CDR3 is CASTPWGGTLNNEQFF. DNA for the CDR3: TGTGCCAGCACCCCATGGGGGGGAACTCTCAACAATGAGCAGTTCTTC.

The V call is TRBV6-5, the J call TRBJ2-1; the D gene is possibly TRBD2 (5 bases). Trimming took off 6 bases at V and 7 bases at J, with 10 bases between the two ends. The CDR3 is 12 residues long. Germline V CDR1 and CDR2: MNHEY, SVGAGI. CDR3 sequence reads: CASRSTRNEQFF. Written as DNA, the CDR3 is TGTGCCAGCAGATCCACTAGGAATGAGCAGTTCTTC.

The genes are TRBV29-1 and TRBJ2-7; 9 bases are a match to TRBD2. V lost 5 bases and J lost 7; bases outside the gene matches: 21. Germline CDR1 and CDR2: SQVTM and ANQGSEA. The CDR3 extends over 17 amino acids. The CDR3 DNA sequence: TGCAGCGTTTATGCGGGCGGGGGGGGCGGGAGATCTTGGGAGCAGTACTTC. It yields the protein CSVYAGGGGGRSWEQYF.

The chain links TRBV25-1 to TRBJ2-2; D unresolved. CDR3 length equals 12 residues. Germline V gene data show CDR1 as MGHDK and CDR2 as SYGVNS. Trimming took 5 bases from V and 3 from J, leaving 4 bases between them. CDR3 nucleotide sequence: TGTGCCAGCAGTCGGGACACCGGGGAGCTGTTTTTT. Translation: CASSRDTGELFF.

The rearrangement uses TRBV6-1 and TRBJ2-1, with D uncertain. V lost 1 base to trimming and J lost 15 bases, with 13 bases between them. This CDR3 region has 12 residues. Germline assignment: CDR1 MNHNS and CDR2 SASEGT. The CDR3 sequence is CASSEVSRDRFF. In DNA form, the CDR3 reads TGTGCCAGCAGTGAAGTCTCCCGAGATCGGTTCTTC.

The V and J genes are TRBV2 and TRBJ1-5, with a possible D match to TRBD1 (5 bases). The CDR3 loop spans 13 amino acids. Germline V gene sequence: CDR1 SNHLY, CDR2 FYNNEI. Trimming cost V 6 bases and J 3 bases, with 9 bases left between them. The CDR3 region is CASRGTYNQPQHF. CDR3 nucleotide sequence: TGTGCCAGCAGAGGGACTTACAATCAGCCCCAGCATTTT.

In DNA, the CDR3 is TGTGCCAGCAGTGAGGCGGCCCGGGTCAATGAGCAGTTCTTC. It specifies CASSEAARVNEQFF. The rearrangement uses TRBV11-2 and TRBJ2-1; D unresolved. Germline V gives CDR1 SGHAT, CDR2 FQNNGV. The CDR3 contains 14 residues. Trimming cost V 6 bases and J 6 bases, with 15 bases left between them.